The 28 T cell receptor beta chains below come from one sample, sequenced in a study of neurological immune-mediated disorders. Time point described: longitudinal time-point 3. MiXCR, applied by TCRdb to the 5' RACE reads, yields one record per CDR3 protein. This sample has 45,000 to 60,000 distinct CDR3 sequences, with more than 9.5% found just once. Sequencing input: PBMCs. Every receptor here comes from a male donor with HTLV-1-associated myelopathy (HAM/TSP).

The table lists this clonotype with many counts. The rearrangement uses TRBV6-5 and TRBJ2-7, with D perhaps assigned TRBD1 or TRBD2 (5 bases each). This CDR3 has 16 residues. Germline V gene sequence: CDR1 MNHEY, CDR2 SVGAGI. V gave up 8 bases and J gave up 3 bases, with 23 bases separating them. CDR3 bases: TGTGCCAGCGGCGTCCGGGACGGAGTTTACCTCTACGAGCAGTACTTC. Protein sequence: CASGVRDGVYLYEQYF.

This clonotype was detected ten times or more. This sequence joins TRBV5-1 and TRBJ2-7; 9 bases are a match to TRBD1. CDR1 is SGHRS and CDR2 is YFSETQ in the germline V gene. CDR3 size: 14 residues. The trim removed 4 bases at V and 5 bases at J, leaving 7 bases unmatched. This chain's CDR3 is CASSTGTGKNEQYF. The CDR3 region has the DNA TGCGCCAGCAGCACCGGGACAGGGAAGAACGAGCAGTACTTC.

This clonotype appeared many times. The rearrangement links TRBV29-1 to TRBJ2-1; D ambiguous. This CDR3 is 11 amino acids long. Germline assignment: CDR1 SQVTM and CDR2 ANQGSEA. V was pared by 4 bases and J by 10 bases, with 11 bases between. The chain's CDR3 is CSVARLEEQFF. The CDR3 region has the DNA TGCAGCGTTGCCAGGCTAGAGGAGCAGTTCTTC.

This clonotype was found a few times. The chain links TRBV5-1 to TRBJ2-1; either TRBD1 or TRBD2 may fit D (5 bases each). This CDR3 has 16 residues. Trimming removed 1 base at V and 0 bases at J, with 11 bases between. The germline V gene encodes CDR1 SGHRS and CDR2 YFSETQ. The CDR3: CASSLLRDVSYNEQFF. In nucleotides, the CDR3 is TGCGCCAGCAGCTTGCTCCGGGACGTCTCCTACAATGAGCAGTTCTTC. Complete variable domain (other parts from reference TRBV5-1 and TRBJ2-1): KAGVTQTPRYLIKTRGQQVTLSCSPISGHRSVSWYQQTPGQGLQFLFEYFSETQRNKGNFPGRFSGRQFSNSRSEMNVSTLELGDSALYLCASSLLRDVSYNEQFFGPGTRLTVL.

This clonotype was counted at least ten times. V is TRBV5-1 and J is TRBJ2-3; a possible D gene is TRBD2 (5 bases). The CDR3 runs 15 residues. Between the trimmed V and J ends, which lost 0 bases and 6 bases, there was a span of 14 bases. Germline V gene lookup returns CDR1 SGHRS and CDR2 YFSETQ. The CDR3 is CASSLGSAGVDTQYF. As DNA, the CDR3 is TGCGCCAGCAGCTTGGGTTCAGCCGGGGTGGATACGCAGTATTTT.

In its sample, this clonotype was seen many times. This chain uses TRBV7-9 with TRBJ1-5; D ambiguous. The germline CDR1 and CDR2 sequences are SEHNR and FQNEAQ (reference sequence). V dropped 4 bases and J dropped 6 bases, with 7 bases sitting between them. This CDR3 spans 12 amino acids. The CDR3 coding sequence is TGTGCCAGCAGCTCCCCCGGTCAGCCCCAGCATTTT. This sequence encodes CASSSPGQPQHF. The entire variable domain, with the rest obtained from reference TRBV7-9 and TRBJ1-5, is as follows: DTGVSQNPRHKITKRGQNVTFRCDPISEHNRLYWYRQTLGQGPEFLTYFQNEAQLEKSRLLSDRFSAERPKGSFSTLEIQRTEQGDSAMYLCASSSPGQPQHFGDGTRLSIL.

This clonotype was observed at least ten times. The V and J genes are TRBV20-1 and TRBJ2-7; D call uncertain. Germline V gene data show CDR1 as DFQATT and CDR2 as SNEGSKA (reference sequence). The CDR3 runs to 14 residues. V was cut by 6 bases and J by 4 bases, with 19 bases left in between. This CDR3 reads CSARFPATGYEQYF. The CDR3 region has the DNA TGCAGTGCGAGGTTTCCAGCGACCGGTTACGAGCAGTACTTC.

The chain links TRBV4-3 to TRBJ2-7; D perhaps matches TRBD2 (6 bases). Trimming took off 8 bases at V and 2 bases at J, with 16 bases between the two ends. The germline CDR1 and CDR2 sequences are LGHNA and YSLEER. The CDR3 has 14 amino acids. CDR3: CASQARGSTYEQYF. The CDR3 coding sequence is TGCGCCAGCCAAGCCCGGGGGTCCACCTACGAGCAGTACTTC.

This clonotype was detected many times. V gene TRBV5-1 combines with J gene TRBJ1-4; D remains unclear. The germline CDR1 and CDR2 sequences are SGHRS and YFSETQ. V lost 0 bases and J 7 bases, leaving 10 bases between the germline ends. This CDR3 is 14 amino acids long. CDR3 residues: CASSLGQSGEKLFF. Here the CDR3 DNA reads TGCGCCAGCAGCTTGGGGCAGTCGGGTGAAAAACTGTTTTTT.

This clonotype has only a few counts. The genes are TRBV19 and TRBJ2-4; D gene uncertain. The CDR3 extends over 14 amino acids. V was pared by 1 base and J by 4 bases, with 8 bases between. Germline CDR1 is LNHDA and CDR2 is SQIVND (reference sequence). CDR3 coding DNA: TGTGCCAGTAGTATAGGGTCTTTTAAAAACATTCAGTACTTC. Its protein product is CASSIGSFKNIQYF.

This clonotype was detected only once. This chain links TRBV2 with TRBJ1-1, with a weak D call TRBD1 (6 bases). V was trimmed by 7 bases and J by 5 bases, leaving 11 bases between them. Germline V CDR1 and CDR2: SNHLY, FYNNEI. This CDR3 is built from 12 residues. The CDR3 DNA sequence: TGTGCCAGCATGGGAACAGGGACTGAAGCTTTCTTT. Encoded protein: CASMGTGTEAFF.

This clonotype was counted many times. The rearrangement uses TRBV5-1 and TRBJ2-3, with D unclear. V was shortened by 3 bases and J by 3 bases, with 11 bases between the two germline ends. The CDR3 consists of 14 residues. Per the germline V gene, CDR1 is SGHRS and CDR2 is YFSETQ. The CDR3 sequence: CASSSGLGTDTQYF. CDR3 nucleotides: TGCGCCAGCAGCTCTGGCTTAGGTACAGATACGCAGTATTTT.

This clonotype was found many times. The V gene is TRBV6-6, the J gene TRBJ1-2; a possible D gene is TRBD1 (6 bases). Germline loops: CDR1 MNHNY, CDR2 SVGAGI (reference sequence). The V and J ends lost 5 bases and 5 bases respectively, with 12 bases between them. The CDR3 has 13 residues. CDR3 in amino acids: CASSRGGTYGYTF. CDR3 bases: TGTGCCAGCAGTAGGGGGGGAACATATGGCTACACCTTC.

This clonotype showed up many times. The chain links TRBV20-1 to TRBJ1-5; D possibly corresponds to TRBD1 (6 bases). V was shortened by 2 bases and J by 0 bases, with 8 bases between the two germline ends. This CDR3 comprises 14 residues. Germline V CDR1 and CDR2: DFQATT, SNEGSKA (reference sequence). CDR3 DNA: TGCAGTGCTAGACACAGGGATAGCAATCAGCCCCAGCATTTT. Amino acids: CSARHRDSNQPQHF.

This clonotype was seen many times. This chain connects TRBV7-2 to TRBJ2-1, with 9 bases that match TRBD1. The V gene end was trimmed by 3 bases and the J gene end by 5 bases; junction bases not matched to a gene: 5. The V gene's germline CDR1 is SGHTA and CDR2 FQGNSA. The CDR3 loop spans 15 amino acids. This CDR3 reads CASSFKTGGHNEQFF. The CDR3, as DNA: TGTGCCAGCAGCTTTAAGACAGGGGGGCACAATGAGCAGTTCTTC.

The table lists this clonotype with many counts. The chain combines TRBV20-1 with TRBJ2-1, with 7 bases lining up with TRBD1. The CDR3 sequence is 17 residues long. V lost 4 bases, J lost 0 bases, and 12 bases stayed unmatched. Germline V gene sequence: CDR1 DFQATT, CDR2 SNEGSKA (reference sequence). The CDR3 DNA sequence: TGCAGTGCTACTTTCTGGACAGGTTCCAGCTCCTACAATGAGCAGTTCTTC. Translation: CSATFWTGSSSYNEQFF.

This chain joins TRBV5-1 and TRBJ2-5; 8 bases are shared with TRBD1. The CDR3 runs to 15 residues. Losses at the gene ends were 0 bases for V and 1 base for J; bases not matched to a gene: 2. Germline V gene lookup returns CDR1 SGHRS and CDR2 YFSETQ. CDR3 amino acids: CASSLDGTGQETQYF. CDR3 nucleotide sequence: TGCGCCAGCAGCTTGGATGGGACAGGCCAAGAGACCCAGTACTTC.

This clonotype appeared many times. The chain couples TRBV24-1 to TRBJ2-6; D may be TRBD1 (6 bases). The germline gives CDR1 KGHDR, CDR2 SFDVKD. The V and J ends lost 8 bases and 1 base respectively, with 8 bases between them. The CDR3 length is 14 residues. CDR3: CATMGASGANVLTF. In DNA form, the CDR3 reads TGTGCCACCATGGGGGCTTCTGGGGCCAACGTCCTGACTTTC.

In regard to this clonotype: Germline is not matched at one junction end, which may reflect a read error. The J gene is TRBJ1-3, the V gene TRBV12-3 or TRBV12-4; no reliable D call. The CDR3 length is 13 residues. CDR3 sequence: CASSPLSGYTIYF. The CDR3 DNA sequence: TGTGCCAGCAGTCCACTCTCTGGATACACCATATATTTT.

The table lists this clonotype with many counts. The genes are TRBV24-1 and TRBJ2-1; D uncertain. V dropped 3 bases and J dropped 9 bases, with 20 bases sitting between them. CDR3 length: 16 amino acids. Germline V gives CDR1 KGHDR, CDR2 SFDVKD. The CDR3 spells CATSDLPLERMGEQFF. The CDR3 region has the DNA TGTGCCACCAGTGATCTGCCCCTTGAAAGAATGGGTGAGCAGTTCTTC.

This clonotype came up many times. The chain joins TRBV9 to TRBJ2-4, with D tentatively TRBD1 (6 bases). This CDR3 contains 13 residues. CDR1 and CDR2 from the germline V gene are SGDLS and YYNGEE. Trimming took off 3 bases at V and 8 bases at J, with 12 bases between the two ends. This CDR3 is CASSDEAGDIQYF. The CDR3 DNA is TGTGCCAGCAGCGACGAGGCAGGGGACATTCAGTACTTC. Full variable domain (rest looked up from reference TRBV9 and TRBJ2-4): DSGVTQTPKHLITATGQRVTLRCSPRSGDLSVYWYQQSLDQGLQFLIQYYNGEERAKGNILERFSAQQFPDLHSELNLSSLELGDSALYFCASSDEAGDIQYFGAGTRLSVL.

This clonotype was seen ten or more times. The chain has TRBV12-3 or TRBV12-4 and TRBJ2-5; TRBD2 aligns across 11 bases. CDR3 length equals 16 residues. With 2 bases clipped from V and 4 bases from J, the junction kept 6 bases outside the gene matches. The CDR3 sequence: CASSLRLAGGVETQYF. CDR3 DNA: TGTGCCAGCAGTTTAAGGCTAGCGGGGGGAGTAGAGACCCAGTACTTC.

Many counts were recorded for this clonotype. V is TRBV20-1 and J is TRBJ2-3; D gene ambiguous. Per the germline V gene, CDR1 is DFQATT and CDR2 is SNEGSKA (reference sequence). The ends were cut back, 5 bases at V and 0 bases at J, with 12 bases in the middle. The CDR3 has 14 residues. CDR3 in DNA: TGCAGTGCTCCGCACCCCGGTAGCACAGATACGCAGTATTTT. It is translated as CSAPHPGSTDTQYF.

At least ten counts were recorded for this clonotype. The gene calls are TRBV4-1 and TRBJ1-1, with a tentative D call TRBD1 (5 bases). V was pared by 4 bases and J by 0 bases, with 6 bases between. Per germline, CDR1 MGHRA and CDR2 YSYEKL. This CDR3 has 13 amino acids. The CDR3 DNA is TGCGCCAGCAGCCCCAGGGTGAACACTGAAGCTTTCTTT. Residues: CASSPRVNTEAFF.

V is TRBV20-1 and J is TRBJ1-6; 11 bases align to TRBD1. Germline V gene lookup returns CDR1 DFQATT and CDR2 SNEGSKA (reference sequence). Trimming at V came to 7 bases and at J to 11 bases, leaving 13 bases not matched to a gene. The CDR3 loop spans 15 amino acids. DNA of the CDR3: TGCAGTGGGCTTGGACAGGGGGCGGGGAGGACACCCCTCCACTTT. Its translation is CSGLGQGAGRTPLHF.

The chain combines TRBV20-1 with TRBJ2-1; D is undetermined. The V end was cut by 6 bases, the J end by 4 bases, with 19 bases between. CDR3 size: 15 residues. Germline V lookup: CDR1 DFQATT, CDR2 SNEGSKA (reference sequence). The CDR3 region has the DNA TGCAGTGCCAAGAGCTGGGGTAACCGATACAATGAGCAGTTCTTC. Residues: CSAKSWGNRYNEQFF.

In this sample, this clonotype turned up many times. The rearrangement uses TRBV29-1 and TRBJ2-5, with 8 bases lining up with TRBD2. Germline trimming cut 6 bases from V and 5 bases from J; bases unmatched to any gene: 8. The CDR3 covers 13 residues. Germline-derived CDR1 and CDR2 are SQVTM and ANQGSEA. CDR3 amino acids: CSVALAASETQYF. Written as DNA, the CDR3 is TGCAGCGTCGCACTAGCGGCATCGGAGACCCAGTACTTC. Filled out from reference TRBV29-1 and TRBJ2-5, the complete variable domain reads SAVISQKPSRDICQRGTSLTIQCQVDSQVTMMFWYRQQPGQSLTLIATANQGSEATYESGFVIDKFPISRPNLTFSTLTVSNMSPEDSSIYLCSVALAASETQYFGPGTRLLVL.

This clonotype was detected many times. The chain's CDR3 is CSAPGTGVTYEQYF. The CDR3 DNA follows: TGCAGTGCCCCCGGGACAGGAGTTACCTACGAGCAGTACTTC. The chain couples TRBV20-1 to TRBJ2-7, with 8 bases lining up with TRBD1. The CDR3 contains 14 residues. Trimming at V came to 6 bases and at J to 2 bases, leaving 9 bases not matched to a gene. The V gene's germline CDR1 is DFQATT and CDR2 SNEGSKA (reference sequence).